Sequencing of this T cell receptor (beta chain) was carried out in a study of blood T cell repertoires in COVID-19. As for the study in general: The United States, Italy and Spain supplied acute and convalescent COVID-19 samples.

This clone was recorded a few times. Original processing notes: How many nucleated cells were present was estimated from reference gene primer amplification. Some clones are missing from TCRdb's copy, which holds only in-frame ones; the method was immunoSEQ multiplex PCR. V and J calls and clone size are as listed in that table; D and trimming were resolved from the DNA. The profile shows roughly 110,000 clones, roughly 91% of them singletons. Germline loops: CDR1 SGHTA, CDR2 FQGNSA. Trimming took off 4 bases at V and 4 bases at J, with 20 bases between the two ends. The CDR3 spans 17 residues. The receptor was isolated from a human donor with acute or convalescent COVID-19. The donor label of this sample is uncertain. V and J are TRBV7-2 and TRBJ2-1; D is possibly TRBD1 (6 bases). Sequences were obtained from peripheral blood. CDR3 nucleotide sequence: TGTGCCAGCAGCTCACCGGTGGGGGCTTCGGGTTACAATGAGCAGTTCTTC. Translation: CASSSPVGASGYNEQFF.